The 2 T cell receptor beta chains presented below share a single source sample, sequenced in a study of liver allograft versus peripheral blood T cells. Turning to the study itself: In transplanted livers, T cell receptor repertoires were compared with those found in the recipients' peripheral blood.

TCRdb reanalysed the reads using MiXCR and keeps one entry per CDR3 protein. The repertoire holds about 6,500 distinct CDR3 sequences, 18% seen once, with roughly 61% in the top ten. The receptors here all came from a human patient who had a liver transplant. Some of the T cells may derive from the graft donor.

This clonotype was counted between two and nine times. The gene calls are TRBV20-1 and TRBJ1-6; TRBD1 aligns across 8 bases. Germline-derived CDR1 and CDR2 are DFQATT and SNEGSKA (reference sequence). This CDR3 is built from 14 residues. The V segment lost 4 bases and the J segment 3 bases; nucleotides outside the gene matches: 2. The CDR3 bases are TGCAGTGCTAAGGACAGGGTCTATAATTCACCCCTCCACTTT. Translating it yields CSAKDRVYNSPLHF.

The V gene is TRBV11-2, the J gene TRBJ2-2, with D possibly matching TRBD1 (5 bases). The ends were cut back, 8 bases at V and 4 bases at J, with 14 bases in the middle. Per germline, CDR1 SGHAT and CDR2 FQNNGV. This CDR3 has 14 amino acids. CDR3 in DNA: TGTGCCAGCCCACGAAGGGGAAGCACCGGGGAGCTGTTTTTT. This sequence encodes CASPRRGSTGELFF.